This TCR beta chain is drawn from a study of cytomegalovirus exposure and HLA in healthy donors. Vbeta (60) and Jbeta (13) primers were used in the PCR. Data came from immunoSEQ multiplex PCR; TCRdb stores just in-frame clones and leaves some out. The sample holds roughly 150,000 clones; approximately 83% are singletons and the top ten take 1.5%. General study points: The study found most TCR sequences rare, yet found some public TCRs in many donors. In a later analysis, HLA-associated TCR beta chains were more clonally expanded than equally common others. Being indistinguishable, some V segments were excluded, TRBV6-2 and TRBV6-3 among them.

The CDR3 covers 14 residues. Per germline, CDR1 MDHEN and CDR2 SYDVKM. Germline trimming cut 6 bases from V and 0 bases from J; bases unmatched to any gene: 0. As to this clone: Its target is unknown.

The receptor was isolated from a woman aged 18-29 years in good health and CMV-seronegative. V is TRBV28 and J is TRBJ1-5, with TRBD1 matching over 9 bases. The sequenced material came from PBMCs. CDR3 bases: TGTGCCAGCAGGACAGGGGGTAGCAATCAGCCCCAGCATTTT. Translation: CASRTGGSNQPQHF.